One sample yielded the 5 T cell receptor beta chains listed below, sequenced in a study of neurological immune-mediated disorders (dated by TCRdb to 2018 to 2020). Library method: 5' RACE. The reads were generated on an Illumina HiSeq 2500. TCRdb ran its own pipeline on the public reads, namely fastp trimming at Q25 and MiXCR clone calling, and kept in-frame beta chains. Merged by CDR3 protein, the rows form single entries marked with the most common genes and DNA. Within this sample are around 37,000 distinct CDR3 sequences, with approximately 14% of them counted one time only. Together, the top ten hold 27% of the sample. Sample: PBMCs. These receptors all stem from a woman in her fifties or sixties with HTLV-1-associated myelopathy (HAM/TSP).

This clonotype was detected many times. This chain joins TRBV5-6 and TRBJ1-2, with D possibly being TRBD1 (5 bases). Germline CDR1 and CDR2: SGHDT and YYEEEE. This CDR3 contains 14 residues. Trimming stripped 2 bases from V and 8 bases from J, with 16 bases between. Here the CDR3 DNA reads TGTGCCAGCAGCTTCCGACAGCGTGGTGTCGGCTACACCTTC. Protein: CASSFRQRGVGYTF.

This clonotype was counted at least ten times. The CDR3 DNA follows: TGTGCCAGCAGCCCCAGGGGGAGGACGACGTTTAGTAGCACAGATACGCAGTATTTT. Translation: CASSPRGRTTFSSTDTQYF. The chain has TRBV6-1 and TRBJ2-3; a weak D match, TRBD1 (7 bases). Germline CDR1 MNHNS, CDR2 SASEGT. The germline V and J ends were trimmed by 6 bases and 0 bases, with 25 bases remaining between them. This CDR3 comprises 19 residues.

For this clonotype: A much larger clone lies a single base off, so this may be a read error. V is TRBV4-3 and J is TRBJ2-5; TRBD2 might be the D (6 bases). Germline lookup yields CDR1 LGHNA and CDR2 YSLEER. The length of the CDR3 is 16 residues. In DNA form, the CDR3 reads TGCGCCAGCAGCCAAGAGTACGCGGGGTACCAAGAGACCCAGAACTTC. Protein product: CASSQEYAGYQETQNF.

This clonotype was detected ten times or more. The chain couples TRBV3-1 to TRBJ2-2, with D unclear. V was shortened by 1 base and J by 3 bases, with 9 bases between the two germline ends. CDR3 length equals 15 residues. Germline V gene sequence: CDR1 LGHDT, CDR2 YNNKEL (reference sequence). The CDR3 nucleotides read TGTGCCAGCAGCCAAGGTGGGCCCGACACCGGGGAGCTGTTTTTT. Protein: CASSQGGPDTGELFF.

This clonotype was recorded many times. CDR3 sequence: CASSLGRVTPYEQYF. The CDR3 DNA follows: TGCGCCAGCAGCTTGGGCAGGGTGACGCCCTACGAGCAGTACTTC. The rearrangement uses TRBV5-1 and TRBJ2-7, with D possibly being TRBD1 (5 bases). V was pared by 0 bases and J by 2 bases, with 12 bases between. The V gene's germline CDR1 is SGHRS and CDR2 YFSETQ. This CDR3 has 15 amino acids.